These T cell receptor beta chains were read from a single sample in a study of T cell changes during pregnancy in multiple sclerosis. TCRdb keeps only in-frame clones here, not all; method: immunoSEQ multiplex PCR. The sample contains under 65,000 clones, about 90% of which appear only once. The sequences come from CD4+ T cells from peripheral blood mononuclear cells, collected after pregnancy. The source is a female donor with multiple sclerosis, enrolled in a pregnancy study. CDR3s include the opening cysteine and the closing phenylalanine or tryptophan. The D gene is left open where the match is weak. Clone sizes are given selectively: once, few, many, or a class where the clone is expanded.

TRBV7-2	NA	TRBD2	TRBJ2-3	CASSFSSGGRTDTQYF	TGTGCCAGCAGCTTCTCTAGCGGGGGCCGCACAGATACGCAGTATTTT
TRBV6-5	NA	NA	TRBJ2-4	CASGPGFGTKNIQYF	TGTGCCAGCGGGCCGGGGTTCGGGACCAAAAACATTCAGTACTTC
TRBV5-5	NA	NA	TRBJ1-4	CASSIDRGLFF	TGTGCCAGCAGCATCGACAGAGGACTGTTTTTT
TRBV4-3	NA	NA	TRBJ1-3	CASSQAPVGDTIYF	TGCGCCAGCAGCCAAGCACCTGTAGGGGACACCATATATTTT
TRBV11-2	NA	NA	TRBJ2-7	CASSLSGLGSYEQYF	TGTGCCAGCAGCCTCAGCGGTTTGGGCTCCTACGAGCAGTACTTC
TRBV7-6	NA	TRBD1	TRBJ2-7	CASSPGTGTREQYF	TGTGCCAGCAGCCCAGGGACAGGGACGCGTGAGCAGTACTTC
TRBV21-1	NA	NA	TRBJ2-7	CASGQGRQYF	TGTGCCAGCGGACAGGGCAGGCAGTACTTC
TRBV15	NA	NA	TRBJ1-2	CATSRDLGDSYGYTF	TGTGCCACCAGCAGAGATCTAGGGGATTCCTATGGCTACACCTTC
TRBV19	NA	TRBD1	TRBJ1-5	CASSRTGETSNQPQHF	TGTGCCAGTAGCAGGACAGGGGAAACGAGCAATCAGCCCCAGCATTTT
TRBV18	NA	TRBD1	TRBJ1-6	CASSLGTGANSPLHF	TGTGCCAGCTCACTCGGGACAGGGGCCAATTCACCCCTCCACTTT
TRBV27	NA	NA	TRBJ1-5	CASSLGQGGNQPQHF	TGTGCCAGCAGTTTAGGGCAGGGCGGCAATCAGCCCCAGCATTTT
TRBV27	NA	NA	TRBJ2-3	CASSSPYRGNTQYF	TGTGCCAGCAGTTCCCCCTACCGGGGGAATACGCAGTATTTT
TRBV7-3	NA	NA	TRBJ2-3	CASSTSRTTFTDTQYF	TGTGCCAGCAGCACCTCTCGGACTACCTTCACAGATACGCAGTATTTT
TRBV30	NA	NA	TRBJ1-1	CAWSSSLGTEAFF	TGTGCCTGGAGTTCGTCCCTAGGTACTGAAGCTTTCTTT
TRBV6-1	NA	NA	TRBJ2-5	CASSDQRRTTAETQYF	TGTGCCAGCAGTGATCAAAGAAGGACGACAGCGGAGACCCAGTACTTC
TRBV11-2	NA	NA	TRBJ2-7	CASSLTHTRRGEQYF	TGTGCCAGCAGCTTGACCCACACCCGGAGGGGCGAGCAGTACTTC
TRBV7-8	NA	NA	TRBJ2-3	CASSSGSGRTDTQYF	TGTGCCAGCAGCTCCGGCAGCGGCCGCACAGATACGCAGTATTTT
TRBV30	NA	TRBD1	TRBJ1-1	CAWRALGQGYTEAFF	TGTGCCTGGAGGGCTCTCGGACAGGGATACACTGAAGCTTTCTTT
TRBV5-5	once	NA	TRBJ2-7	CASSFRLAYEQYF	TGTGCCAGCAGCTTCAGACTAGCCTACGAGCAGTACTTC
TRBV19	NA	NA	TRBJ1-2	CASSIQPGGNYGYTF	TGTGCCAGTAGTATCCAGCCGGGGGGGAACTATGGCTACACCTTC
TRBV5-1	NA	NA	TRBJ1-2	CASRLDNYGYTF	TGCGCCAGCAGACTAGATAACTATGGCTACACCTTC
TRBV9	NA	NA	TRBJ1-1	CASSPPGGNTEAFF	TGTGCCAGCAGCCCTCCTGGAGGGAACACTGAAGCTTTCTTT
TRBV27	NA	TRBD1	TRBJ1-6	CASGLTWDRSISPLHF	TGTGCCAGCGGGCTGACTTGGGACAGGAGCATTTCACCCCTCCACTTT
TRBV7-7	NA	NA	TRBJ2-2	CASSADSATGELFF	TGTGCTAGCAGCGCGGACAGTGCCACCGGGGAGCTGTTTTTT
TRBV6-5	NA	TRBD2	TRBJ2-1	CASSLTSGGYNEQFF	TGTGCCAGCAGTTTGACTAGCGGGGGGTACAATGAGCAGTTCTTC
TRBV11-2	NA	NA	TRBJ2-7	CASSSPRGGYEQYF	TGTGCCAGCAGCTCCCCAAGGGGGGGATACGAGCAGTACTTC
TRBV2	NA	NA	TRBJ1-1	CATATDMNTEAFF	TGTGCCACGGCGACGGACATGAACACTGAAGCTTTCTTT
TRBV19	once	TRBD2	TRBJ2-1	CASSSGGGISYNEQFF	TGTGCCAGTAGTTCCGGGGGGGGGATCTCCTACAATGAGCAGTTCTTC
TRBV29-1	NA	TRBD1	TRBJ1-6	CSARGTGNSPLHF	TGCAGCGCTAGGGGGACAGGGAATTCACCCCTCCACTTT
TRBV7-9	NA	NA	TRBJ1-5	CASSFGNSNQPQHF	TGTGCCAGCAGCTTCGGGAATAGCAATCAGCCCCAGCATTTT
TRBV6-5	NA	NA	TRBJ1-1	CASSYSRVGTEAFF	TGTGCCAGCAGTTACTCCAGGGTGGGAACTGAAGCTTTCTTT
TRBV10-2	NA	TRBD1	TRBJ2-7	CASSDRGTSYEQYF	TGCGCCAGCAGTGACAGGGGGACCTCCTACGAGCAGTACTTC
TRBV5-8	NA	NA	TRBJ1-4	CASSLARGALTNEKLFF	TGTGCCAGCAGCTTGGCCAGGGGCGCCCTGACTAATGAAAAACTGTTTTTT
TRBV2	NA	NA	TRBJ1-5	CASSEEGGGSQPQHF	TGTGCCAGCAGTGAAGAGGGGGGGGGAAGCCAGCCCCAGCATTTT
TRBV4-3	once	TRBD1	TRBJ2-3	CASSQGDRGRISTKDTQYF	TGCGCCAGCAGCCAGGGGGACAGGGGGCGCATCAGCACAAAAGATACGCAGTATTTT
TRBV10-3	NA	NA	TRBJ2-6	CAISEGQPGANVLTF	TGTGCCATCAGTGAGGGACAGCCTGGGGCCAACGTCCTGACTTTC
TRBV27	NA	NA	TRBJ1-2	CASSGAGGFGYGYTF	TGTGCCAGCAGTGGGGCCGGTGGGTTCGGCTATGGCTACACCTTC
TRBV4-2	NA	TRBD1	TRBJ2-7	CASSQAEGQVSYEQYF	TGTGCCAGCAGCCAAGCCGAGGGACAGGTGTCCTACGAGCAGTACTTC
TRBV7-2	NA	TRBD1	TRBJ2-7	CASSWTGEEQYF	TGTGCCAGCAGCTGGACAGGCGAAGAGCAGTACTTC
TRBV19	NA	NA	TRBJ1-1	CASSKLRQLNTEAFF	TGTGCCAGTAGTAAACTCCGACAGCTAAACACTGAAGCTTTCTTT
TRBV14	NA	TRBD1	TRBJ2-5	CASSQLGQGLQETQYF	TGTGCCAGCAGCCAACTGGGACAGGGGCTTCAAGAGACCCAGTACTTC
TRBV19	NA	TRBD2	TRBJ2-3	CASKSGLAWADTQYF	TGTGCCAGTAAATCTGGACTAGCGTGGGCAGATACGCAGTATTTT
TRBV7-9	NA	TRBD2	TRBJ2-2	CASSILAGVPTGELFF	TGTGCCAGCAGCATACTAGCGGGGGTTCCCACCGGGGAGCTGTTTTTT
TRBV14	NA	NA	TRBJ2-2	CASSQAVTGELFF	TGTGCCAGCAGCCAAGCAGTAACCGGGGAGCTGTTTTTT
TRBV19	NA	TRBD2	TRBJ2-1	CASSAWTSGARGNEQFF	TGTGCCAGTAGTGCCTGGACTAGCGGGGCCAGGGGGAATGAGCAGTTCTTC
TRBV11-3	once	NA	TRBJ1-1	CASSRDSNTEAFF	TGTGCCAGCAGCCGCGACAGCAACACTGAAGCTTTCTTT
TRBV6-5	once	NA	TRBJ2-3	CASSYSRGTQYF	TGTGCCAGCAGTTACTCTCGGGGGACGCAGTATTTT
TRBV4-3	NA	NA	TRBJ1-2	CASSQGGRGYGYTF	TGCGCCAGCAGCCAAGGGGGCAGGGGCTATGGCTACACCTTC
TRBV7-2	NA	NA	TRBJ1-3	CASSLRQDGNTIYF	TGTGCCAGCAGCTTAAGGCAGGATGGAAACACCATATATTTT
TRBV4-2	NA	TRBD2	TRBJ2-2	CASSQVGGANTGELFF	TGTGCCAGCAGCCAAGTCGGGGGGGCTAACACCGGGGAGCTGTTTTTT
TRBV10-3	NA	NA	TRBJ1-2	CAISVDRTNYGYTF	TGTGCCATCAGCGTTGACAGGACTAACTATGGCTACACCTTC
TRBV19	NA	NA	TRBJ1-6	CASSIKDRVNSPLHF	TGTGCCAGTAGTATTAAGGATCGGGTCAATTCACCCCTCCACTTT
TRBV7-6	NA	TRBD1	TRBJ1-5	CASSLAGQGSNQPQHF	TGTGCCAGCAGCTTGGCGGGACAGGGTAGCAATCAGCCCCAGCATTTT
TRBV19	NA	TRBD1	TRBJ2-3	CASSTSGTGDGTDTQYF	TGTGCCAGTAGTACCTCCGGGACAGGGGACGGCACAGATACGCAGTATTTT
TRBV30	NA	NA	TRBJ1-1	CAWSVRGVGVNTEAFF	TGTGCCTGGAGTGTACGGGGAGTTGGGGTGAACACTGAAGCTTTCTTT
TRBV7-3	NA	TRBD1	TRBJ2-6	CASSETGVGANVLTF	TGTGCCAGCAGCGAAACAGGGGTCGGGGCCAACGTCCTGACTTTC
TRBV4-3	NA	NA	TRBJ1-2	CASSHSRGTDGYTF	TGCGCCAGCAGCCACTCGAGGGGGACCGATGGCTACACCTTC
TRBV6-5	NA	TRBD1	TRBJ2-2	CAIRTGRDTGELFF	TGTGCCATCAGGACAGGTCGTGACACCGGGGAGCTGTTTTTT
TRBV5-6	NA	NA	TRBJ1-3	CASSPAGVGGTIYF	TGTGCCAGCAGCCCCGCGGGGGTCGGAGGCACCATATATTTT
TRBV19	NA	NA	TRBJ1-1	CASSIEGGKAFF	TGTGCCAGTAGTATTGAGGGGGGGAAAGCTTTCTTT